This T cell receptor beta chain comes out of a study of neurological immune-mediated disorders. The study, taken as a whole, reports: In HTLV-1-associated myelopathy, TCR clonal expansion was greatest, and in multiple sclerosis it was least, below healthy controls. Across subjects, expanded clones had no CDR3 amino acid sequences in common, pointing to private repertoires in all groups.

There are many counts of this clonotype. No antigen is known for it. V was trimmed by 4 bases and J by 1 base, leaving 15 bases between them. The germline CDR1 and CDR2 sequences are SGHRS and YFSETQ. The length of the CDR3 is 16 residues. Regarding time point: longitudinal time-point 3. The cDNA came from 5'RACE, which used 10-nucleotide random UMIs. From 15-18 subjects, every sequencing run obtained over 170 million TCR-beta sequences. From the 5' RACE reads, TCRdb called clonotypes with MiXCR, one entry per CDR3 protein. In the table there are fewer than 55,000 distinct CDR3 sequences, about an eighth of which are singletons.

The source is a male donor with HTLV-1-associated myelopathy (HAM/TSP). This sequence joins TRBV5-1 and TRBJ2-4; no reliable D call. Material for sequencing was PBMCs. DNA of the CDR3: TGCGCCAGCAGCCTCGGGTTAGCTACGGCCAAAAACATTCAGTACTTC. As protein: CASSLGLATAKNIQYF.